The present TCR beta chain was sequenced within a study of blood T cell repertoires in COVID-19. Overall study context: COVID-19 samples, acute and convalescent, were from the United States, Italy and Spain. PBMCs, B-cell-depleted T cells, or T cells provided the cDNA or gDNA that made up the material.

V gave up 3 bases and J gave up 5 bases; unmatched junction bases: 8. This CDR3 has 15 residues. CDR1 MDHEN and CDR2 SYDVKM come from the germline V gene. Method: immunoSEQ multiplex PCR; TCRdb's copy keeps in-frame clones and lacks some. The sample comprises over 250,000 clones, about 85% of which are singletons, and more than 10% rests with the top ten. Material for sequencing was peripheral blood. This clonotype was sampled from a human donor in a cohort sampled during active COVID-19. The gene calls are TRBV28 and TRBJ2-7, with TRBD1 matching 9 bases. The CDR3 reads CASSFYGQGTDEQYF. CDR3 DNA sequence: TGTGCCAGCAGTTTTTATGGACAGGGGACCGACGAGCAGTACTTC.